This T cell receptor beta chain was sequenced in a study of blood T cell repertoires in COVID-19. Looking at the study overall: Researchers got acute and convalescent COVID-19 samples from the United States, Italy and Spain.

The method was immunoSEQ multiplex PCR; TCRdb's version includes in-frame clones alone and lacks a portion of them. The repertoire holds about 50,000 clones, 90% to 95% seen once, with roughly 9.7% in the top ten. Trimming at V came to 4 bases and at J to 1 base, leaving 4 bases not matched to a gene. Looked up from germline, CDR1 is KGHDR and CDR2 is SFDVKD. The CDR3 has 16 amino acids. This clone was recorded only once. Sequences were obtained from peripheral blood. The chain combines TRBV24-1 with TRBJ2-3; 10 nucleotides align to TRBD1. This clonotype was obtained from a woman aged 80 or older with acute or convalescent COVID-19. CDR3 residues: CATSDPGTGGTDTQYF. The DNA for the CDR3 is TGTGCCACCAGTGACCCCGGGACAGGGGGCACAGATACGCAGTATTTT.